These 18 T cell receptor beta chains share one sample of origin, sequenced in a study of control samples from healthy donors and cancer patients. The method was immunoSEQ multiplex PCR; TCRdb's version includes in-frame clones alone and lacks a portion of them. The table has more than 100,000 clones, 75% to 95% seen once. Sequenced input: blood. These receptors came from a man younger than 30 in good health.

The V and J genes are TRBV19 and TRBJ1-2; the D is unclear. Germline values: CDR1 LNHDA, CDR2 SQIVND (reference sequence). This CDR3 spans 18 amino acids. V was clipped by 0 bases and J by 6 bases, with 23 bases between them. The CDR3 reads CASSIDLGSGRLGNGYTF. In DNA, the CDR3 is TGTGCCAGTAGTATAGATCTGGGGTCGGGGAGGCTAGGGAATGGCTACACCTTC.

In this sample, this clone turned up once. This rearrangement joins TRBV4-2 to TRBJ1-6; tentative D call: TRBD1 (6 bases). The CDR3 is 17 residues long. Germline CDR1 reads LGHNA; CDR2 reads YNFKEQ. Deletions cut 0 bases from V and 3 bases from J, with 12 bases between. In DNA, the CDR3 is TGTGCCAGCAGCCAAGAGGGGGGACACTACTATAATTCACCCCTCCACTTT. Amino acid sequence: CASSQEGGHYYNSPLHF.

Turning to this clone: At the DNA level, this CDR3 is encoded by other sequences in the same sample as well. The chain combines TRBV29-1 with TRBJ2-3, with 12 bases that match TRBD2. This CDR3 comprises 14 residues. Germline V lookup: CDR1 SQVTM, CDR2 ANQGSEA. Trimming at V came to 4 bases and at J to 2 bases, leaving 1 base not matched to a gene. CDR3 DNA sequence: TGCAGCGTTGGGACTAGCGGGAACACAGATACGCAGTATTTT. Amino acids: CSVGTSGNTDTQYF.

This sequence joins TRBV9 and TRBJ1-3; no clear D. CDR1 SGDLS and CDR2 YYNGEE come from the germline V gene. V was clipped by 1 base and J by 0 bases, with 8 bases between them. CDR3 size: 15 residues. In DNA, the CDR3 is TGTGCCAGCAGCGTACGGGGAACCTCTGGAAACACCATATATTTT. Translated, it gives CASSVRGTSGNTIYF. The entire variable domain, with the rest obtained from reference TRBV9 and TRBJ1-3, is as follows: DSGVTQTPKHLITATGQRVTLRCSPRSGDLSVYWYQQSLDQGLQFLIQYYNGEERAKGNILERFSAQQFPDLHSELNLSSLELGDSALYFCASSVRGTSGNTIYFGEGSWLTVV.

This clone was picked up one time. J is TRBJ2-7 and V is TRBV2, with 7 nucleotides matching TRBD2. Germline V CDR1 and CDR2: SNHLY, FYNNEI. Unmatched junction bases numbered 14, after V lost 7 bases and J lost 5 bases. The CDR3 is 15 residues long. CDR3 in amino acids: CASNPRGTSANEQYF. Written as DNA, the CDR3 is TGTGCCAGCAACCCCCGGGGAACTAGCGCGAACGAGCAGTACTTC.

The chain combines TRBV28 with TRBJ1-5; a possible D gene is TRBD1 (6 bases). The germline V gene has CDR1 MDHEN and CDR2 SYDVKM. The CDR3 runs 14 residues. With 6 bases removed from V and 7 bases from J, the gap between germline ends came to 16 bases. The CDR3 nucleotides are TGTGCCAGCAGCCAACAGGGATACGGACAGCCCCAGCATTTT. Its protein product is CASSQQGYGQPQHF.

The chain couples TRBV19 to TRBJ2-1, with TRBD2 matching over 7 bases. The CDR3 length is 16 residues. Germline V gene sequence: CDR1 LNHDA, CDR2 SQIVND (reference sequence). Trimming at V came to 4 bases and at J to 0 bases, leaving 6 bases not matched to a gene. CDR3 loop: CASSTGTTSSYNEQFF. The CDR3 DNA reads TGTGCCAGTAGTACCGGGACTACGAGCTCCTACAATGAGCAGTTCTTC.

V usage is TRBV28 and J usage is TRBJ1-5; no clear D gene. The CDR3 is made up of 10 amino acids. Germline CDR1 reads MDHEN; CDR2 reads SYDVKM. The germline V and J ends were trimmed by 8 bases and 10 bases, with 9 bases remaining between them. CDR3 bases: TGTGCCAGCGGCCTCCGCCCCCAGCATTTT. Amino acid sequence: CASGLRPQHF.

The rearrangement links TRBV5-1 to TRBJ1-4, with D unclear. V lost 5 bases and J lost 0, with 8 bases in between. Germline lookup yields CDR1 SGHRS and CDR2 YFSETQ. The CDR3 is made up of 14 amino acids. The CDR3 DNA is TGCGCCAGCAGGGAATATGCAACTAATGAAAAACTGTTTTTT. It translates to CASREYATNEKLFF.

This chain links TRBV24-1 with TRBJ1-5; a possible D gene is TRBD1 (5 bases). The germline V and J ends were trimmed by 4 bases and 3 bases, with 9 bases remaining between them. There are 14 residues in the CDR3. CDR1 KGHDR and CDR2 SFDVKD come from the germline V gene. The CDR3 DNA reads TGTGCCACCAGTGACCCGGACATCAATCAGCCCCAGCATTTT. Encoded protein: CATSDPDINQPQHF.

The chain carries TRBV9 and TRBJ1-4; no firm D call. Trimming shortened V by 3 bases and J by 7 bases, and 16 bases separated the two germline ends. CDR1 and CDR2 from the germline V gene are SGDLS and YYNGEE. The CDR3 sequence is 15 residues long. CDR3 amino acids: CASSARGGDREKLFF. In DNA, the CDR3 is TGTGCCAGCAGCGCCCGGGGAGGCGATCGTGAAAAACTGTTTTTT. The whole variable domain, filled in from reference TRBV9 and TRBJ1-4, reads DSGVTQTPKHLITATGQRVTLRCSPRSGDLSVYWYQQSLDQGLQFLIQYYNGEERAKGNILERFSAQQFPDLHSELNLSSLELGDSALYFCASSARGGDREKLFFGSGTQLSVL.

The chain recombines TRBV28 with TRBJ1-5; D is ambiguous. The CDR3 length is 12 residues. CDR1 MDHEN and CDR2 SYDVKM come from the germline V gene. V lost 2 bases and J 5 bases, leaving 4 bases between the germline ends. The CDR3 is CASSLSHQPQHF. CDR3 bases: TGTGCCAGCAGTTTAAGTCATCAGCCCCAGCATTTT. The entire variable domain, with the rest obtained from reference TRBV28 and TRBJ1-5, is as follows: DVKVTQSSRYLVKRTGEKVFLECVQDMDHENMFWYRQDPGLGLRLIYFSYDVKMKEKGDIPEGYSVSREKKERFSLILESASTNQTSMYLCASSLSHQPQHFGDGTRLSIL.

The V gene is TRBV5-1, the J gene TRBJ2-3, with D perhaps TRBD1 or TRBD2 (5 bases each). CDR3 length: 14 residues. The V and J ends lost 3 bases and 3 bases respectively, with 11 bases between them. The germline CDR1 and CDR2 sequences are SGHRS and YFSETQ. The CDR3 DNA sequence: TGCGCCAGCAGCTCATGGGACCCGACAGATACGCAGTATTTT. This encodes CASSSWDPTDTQYF.

This rearrangement joins TRBV6-4 to TRBJ2-3; TRBD2 might be the D (6 bases). CDR1 is MRHNA, CDR2 SNTAGT, per germline. CDR3 length equals 13 residues. Trimming removed 6 bases from V and 3 bases from J, with 10 bases in between. CDR3 sequence (DNA): TGTGCCAGCAGCCCACGGGGGACAGATACGCAGTATTTT. This codes for CASSPRGTDTQYF.

The genes are TRBV30 and TRBJ1-2; a weak D match, TRBD1 (5 bases). Germline CDR1 GTSNPN, CDR2 SVGIG (reference sequence). The CDR3 length is 15 residues. With 4 bases removed from V and 2 bases from J, the gap between germline ends came to 17 bases. This chain's CDR3 is CAWTASSTGNYGYTF. The CDR3 coding sequence is TGTGCCTGGACCGCCTCGAGTACAGGCAACTATGGCTACACCTTC.

V is TRBV24-1 and J is TRBJ2-7; TRBD2 aligns across 9 bases. Germline values: CDR1 KGHDR, CDR2 SFDVKD. The junction had 3 bases not matched to a gene; V was cut back by 4 bases and J by 3 bases. The CDR3 has 14 amino acids. The CDR3 nucleotides read TGTGCCACCAGTGACGGGACTAGCCGCTACGAGCAGTACTTC. Translation: CATSDGTSRYEQYF.

V gene TRBV5-4 combines with J gene TRBJ2-3, with D maybe TRBD2 (7 bases). The CDR3 contains 18 residues. V was clipped by 4 bases and J by 8 bases, with 29 bases between them. CDR1 SGHNT and CDR2 YYREEE come from the germline V gene (reference sequence). The chain's CDR3 is CASSTLGQSGKGGSTQYF. Here the CDR3 DNA reads TGTGCCAGCAGCACCCTAGGGCAGTCGGGAAAGGGGGGGAGTACGCAGTATTTT.

In DNA, the CDR3 is TGCGCCAGCAGCCAGGGTTCTGCCATCTCTGGAAACACCATATATTTT. Its translation is CASSQGSAISGNTIYF. The gene calls are TRBV4-1 and TRBJ1-3; D unclear. The CDR3 contains 16 residues. CDR1 MGHRA and CDR2 YSYEKL come from the germline V gene. Trimming left V 3 bases short and J 0 bases short, with 12 bases between.